This TCR beta chain is from a study of T cells in Graves' hyperthyroidism and ophthalmopathy. The CDR3 regions of TCR beta were amplified from RNA transcripts. With the HTBI primer set, the TCR CDR3 went through a first round of RT-PCR. TCRdb re-called the multiplex PCR reads with MiXCR, one entry per CDR3 protein. This table has around 600,000 distinct CDR3 sequences, over 40% appearing once. This clonotype showed up just a few times. Antigen specificity is unknown. Study-wide results and caveats: Blood also showed most of the thyroid clonotypes that were expanded above 0.001. Separation of ophthalmopathy from stable hyperthyroidism was achieved by a 13 V-J model.

The CDR3 contains 16 residues. V shed 3 bases and J 4 bases; nucleotides not matched to a gene: 9. Germline values: CDR1 SGHTA, CDR2 FQGTGA. Together with thyroid ultrasound, orbital computed tomography, serum thyroxine and TRAb, clinical symptoms were used for diagnoses. The sequenced material came from peripheral blood or thyroid tissue (not recorded which). The chain recombines TRBV7-3 with TRBJ2-7; 10 bases map to TRBD2. This receptor was identified in an adult man with Graves' disease, either hyperthyroidism or ophthalmopathy (not recorded which). The CDR3 protein is CASSLESSGRLYEQYF. The CDR3 bases are TGTGCCAGCAGCTTGGAAAGTAGCGGGAGGTTATACGAGCAGTACTTC.